Listed below are T cell receptor beta chains from one sample, sequenced in a study of T cell responses to AZD1222 COVID-19 vaccine. The repertoire was sequenced with immunoSEQ multiplex PCR; TCRdb's copy has only in-frame clones and lacks some. This sample has 95,000 to 150,000 clones; 70% to 90% occur once, and the top ten carry under 6.5%. The source material was peripheral blood, sampled on day 0 of AZD1222 vaccination. The receptors stem from an adult in good health. The CDR3 runs from the conserved cysteine through the conserved F or W. The order of the fields is D gene, V gene, clone size, CDR3 length, J gene, CDR3 protein, CDR3 DNA. The D gene is left open where the match is weak. Only part of the rows carry a size: once, few, many, or a class if the clone is expanded.

d_gene: -
v_gene: TRBV4-3
abundance: -
len: 15
j_gene: TRBJ2-2
CDR3aa: CASSQDFRRTGELFF
CDR3nt: TGCGCCAGCAGCCAAGATTTTCGGAGAACCGGGGAGCTGTTTTTT

d_gene: -
v_gene: TRBV3-1/TRBV3-2
abundance: -
len: 15
j_gene: TRBJ2-3
CDR3aa: CASSQVMGGPDTQYF
CDR3nt: TGTGCCAGCAGCCAAGTGATGGGGGGGCCAGATACGCAGTATTTT

d_gene: -
v_gene: TRBV6-2/TRBV6-3
abundance: -
len: 15
j_gene: TRBJ2-5
CDR3aa: CASSYRADNRETQYF
CDR3nt: TGTGCCAGCAGTTACCGGGCCGACAATAGGGAGACCCAGTACTTC

d_gene: -
v_gene: TRBV3-1/TRBV3-2
abundance: -
len: 15
j_gene: TRBJ2-5
CDR3aa: CASSQVKGNEETQYF
CDR3nt: TGTGCCAGCAGCCAAGTTAAGGGGAACGAAGAGACCCAGTACTTC

d_gene: -
v_gene: TRBV5-3
abundance: -
len: 14
j_gene: TRBJ1-2
CDR3aa: CARKGRRGTKGYTF
CDR3nt: TGTGCCAGAAAAGGGCGTCGGGGGACGAAGGGCTACACCTTC

d_gene: -
v_gene: TRBV10-3
abundance: -
len: 12
j_gene: TRBJ2-1
CDR3aa: CAISEVGAEQFF
CDR3nt: TGTGCCATCAGCGAGGTAGGGGCTGAACAGTTCTTC

d_gene: -
v_gene: TRBV6-2/TRBV6-3
abundance: -
len: 13
j_gene: TRBJ1-1
CDR3aa: CASSLRPGAEAFF
CDR3nt: TGTGCCAGCAGTCTACGGCCTGGGGCTGAAGCTTTCTTT

d_gene: -
v_gene: TRBV6-4
abundance: few
len: 14
j_gene: TRBJ2-3
CDR3aa: CASAEGGAADTQYF
CDR3nt: TGTGCCAGCGCGGAGGGGGGGGCCGCGGATACGCAGTATTTT

d_gene: -
v_gene: TRBV11-2
abundance: -
len: 15
j_gene: TRBJ1-6
CDR3aa: CASSLVPDSPSPLHF
CDR3nt: TGTGCCAGCAGCTTAGTCCCCGACAGTCCTTCACCCCTCCACTTT

d_gene: -
v_gene: TRBV4-1
abundance: -
len: 14
j_gene: TRBJ2-3
CDR3aa: CASSQDVQTDTQYF
CDR3nt: TGCGCCAGCAGCCAAGATGTCCAGACAGATACGCAGTATTTT

d_gene: -
v_gene: TRBV7-8
abundance: -
len: 18
j_gene: TRBJ2-1
CDR3aa: CASSLPLDVRRGHNEQFF
CDR3nt: TGTGCCAGCAGCTTACCCTTGGACGTCCGGCGCGGACACAATGAGCAGTTCTTC

d_gene: -
v_gene: TRBV11-2
abundance: once
len: 13
j_gene: TRBJ1-1
CDR3aa: CASSLGSETEAFF
CDR3nt: TGTGCCAGCAGCTTAGGAAGTGAAACTGAAGCTTTCTTT

d_gene: -
v_gene: TRBV19
abundance: -
len: 15
j_gene: TRBJ1-1
CDR3aa: CASKAGGTVNTEAFF
CDR3nt: TGTGCCAGTAAAGCCGGAGGGACTGTGAACACTGAAGCTTTCTTT

d_gene: -
v_gene: TRBV18
abundance: -
len: 15
j_gene: TRBJ2-2
CDR3aa: CASSPAGSPGGELFF
CDR3nt: TGTGCCAGCTCACCGGCCGGATCCCCCGGCGGGGAGCTGTTTTTT

d_gene: TRBD2
v_gene: TRBV3-1/TRBV3-2
abundance: -
len: 15
j_gene: TRBJ2-7
CDR3aa: CASSHPGGPSYEQYF
CDR3nt: TGTGCCAGCAGCCATCCGGGGGGTCCATCCTACGAGCAGTACTTC

d_gene: -
v_gene: TRBV9
abundance: -
len: 14
j_gene: TRBJ1-4
CDR3aa: CASSVAATNEKLFF
CDR3nt: TGTGCCAGCAGCGTTGCAGCAACTAATGAAAAACTGTTTTTT

d_gene: -
v_gene: TRBV7-2
abundance: -
len: 16
j_gene: TRBJ2-7
CDR3aa: CASSPRGRSSSYEQYF
CDR3nt: TGTGCCAGCAGCCCTAGGGGCAGGTCCAGCTCCTACGAGCAGTACTTC

d_gene: TRBD1
v_gene: TRBV6-2/TRBV6-3
abundance: -
len: 14
j_gene: TRBJ1-1
CDR3aa: CASSPWDRDTEAFF
CDR3nt: TGTGCCAGCAGTCCGTGGGACAGAGACACTGAAGCTTTCTTT

d_gene: -
v_gene: TRBV9
abundance: -
len: 14
j_gene: TRBJ1-2
CDR3aa: CASSVVPGAPGYTF
CDR3nt: TGTGCCAGCAGCGTAGTTCCGGGGGCGCCCGGCTACACCTTC

d_gene: -
v_gene: TRBV6-5
abundance: -
len: 14
j_gene: TRBJ1-3
CDR3aa: CASSTPDTGNTIYF
CDR3nt: TGTGCCAGCAGTACCCCCGACACCGGAAACACCATATATTTT

d_gene: -
v_gene: TRBV10-3
abundance: once
len: 14
j_gene: TRBJ1-6
CDR3aa: CAIGPGLNNSPLHF
CDR3nt: TGTGCCATCGGTCCAGGGCTTAATAATTCACCCCTCCACTTT

d_gene: TRBD1
v_gene: TRBV9
abundance: -
len: 17
j_gene: TRBJ2-5
CDR3aa: CASSVGQGQPHQETQYF
CDR3nt: TGTGCCAGCAGCGTAGGACAGGGCCAACCCCACCAAGAGACCCAGTACTTC

d_gene: TRBD2
v_gene: TRBV4-1
abundance: -
len: 15
j_gene: TRBJ2-3
CDR3aa: CASSQAGGSTDTQYF
CDR3nt: TGCGCCAGCAGCCAAGCGGGGGGTAGCACAGATACGCAGTATTTT

d_gene: -
v_gene: TRBV28
abundance: -
len: 14
j_gene: TRBJ1-2
CDR3aa: CASTDSDRLYGYTF
CDR3nt: TGTGCCAGCACCGACTCTGATCGGCTTTATGGCTACACCTTC

d_gene: -
v_gene: TRBV6-5
abundance: -
len: 15
j_gene: TRBJ1-2
CDR3aa: CASSSLGRSNYGYTF
CDR3nt: TGTGCCAGCAGTTCTTTAGGGCGTTCTAACTATGGCTACACCTTC